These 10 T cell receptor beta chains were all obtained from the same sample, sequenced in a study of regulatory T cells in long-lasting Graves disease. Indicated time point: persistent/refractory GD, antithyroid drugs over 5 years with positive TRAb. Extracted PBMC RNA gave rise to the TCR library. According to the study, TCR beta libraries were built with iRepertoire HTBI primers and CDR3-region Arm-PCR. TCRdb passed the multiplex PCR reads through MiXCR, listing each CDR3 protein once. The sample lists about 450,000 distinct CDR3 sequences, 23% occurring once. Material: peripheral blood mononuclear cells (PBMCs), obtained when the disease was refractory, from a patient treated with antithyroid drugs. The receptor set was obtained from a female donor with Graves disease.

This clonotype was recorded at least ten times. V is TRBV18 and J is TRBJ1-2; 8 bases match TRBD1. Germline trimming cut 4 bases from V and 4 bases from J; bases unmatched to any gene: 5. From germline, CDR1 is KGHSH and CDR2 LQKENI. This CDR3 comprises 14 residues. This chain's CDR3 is CASSRDRPRYGYTF. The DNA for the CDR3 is TGTGCCAGCTCACGGGACAGGCCACGCTATGGCTACACCTTC. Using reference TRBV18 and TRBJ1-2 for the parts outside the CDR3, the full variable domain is NAGVMQNPRHLVRRRGQEARLRCSPMKGHSHVYWYRQLPEEGLKFMVYLQKENIIDESGMPKERFSAEFPKEGPSILRIQQVVRGDSAAYFCASSRDRPRYGYTFGSGTRLTVV.

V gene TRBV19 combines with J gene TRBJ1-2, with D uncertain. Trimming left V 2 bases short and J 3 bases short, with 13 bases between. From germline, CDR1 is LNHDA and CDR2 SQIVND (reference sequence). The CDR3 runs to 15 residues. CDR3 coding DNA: TGTGCCAGTAGTATATGGGGTACTCGGTACTATGGCTACACCTTC. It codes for CASSIWGTRYYGYTF.

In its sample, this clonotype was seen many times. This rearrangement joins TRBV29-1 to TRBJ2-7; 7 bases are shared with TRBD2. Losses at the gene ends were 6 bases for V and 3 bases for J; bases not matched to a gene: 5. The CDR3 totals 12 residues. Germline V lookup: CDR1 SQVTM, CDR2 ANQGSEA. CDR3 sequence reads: CSVGGLNYEQYF. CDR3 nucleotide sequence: TGCAGCGTGGGAGGGTTGAACTACGAGCAGTACTTC.

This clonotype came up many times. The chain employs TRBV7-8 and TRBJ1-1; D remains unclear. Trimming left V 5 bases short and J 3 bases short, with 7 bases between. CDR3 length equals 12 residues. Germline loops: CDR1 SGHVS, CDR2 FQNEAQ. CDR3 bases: TGTGCCAGCAGCCGAAGCGACACTGAAGCTTTCTTT. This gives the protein CASSRSDTEAFF.

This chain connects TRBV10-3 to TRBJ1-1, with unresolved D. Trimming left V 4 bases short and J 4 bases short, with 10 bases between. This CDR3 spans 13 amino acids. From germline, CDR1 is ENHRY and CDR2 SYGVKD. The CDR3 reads CAISAGSTTEAFF. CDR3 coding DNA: TGTGCCATCAGTGCTGGTTCTACCACTGAAGCTTTCTTT.

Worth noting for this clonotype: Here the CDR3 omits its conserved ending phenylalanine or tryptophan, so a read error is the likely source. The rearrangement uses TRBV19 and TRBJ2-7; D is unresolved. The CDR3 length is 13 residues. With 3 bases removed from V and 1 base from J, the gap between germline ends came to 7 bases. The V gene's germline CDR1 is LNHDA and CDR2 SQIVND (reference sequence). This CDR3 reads CASSIDMSYEQYS. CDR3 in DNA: TGTGCCAGTAGTATCGATATGTCCTACGAGCAGTACTCC.

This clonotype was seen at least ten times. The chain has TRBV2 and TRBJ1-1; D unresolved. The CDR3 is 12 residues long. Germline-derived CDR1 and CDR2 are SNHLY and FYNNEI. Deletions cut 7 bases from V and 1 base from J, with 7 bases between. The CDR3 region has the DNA TGTGCCAGCACACGGCAGAACACTGAAGCTTTCTTT. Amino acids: CASTRQNTEAFF.

The CDR3 region is CASSLSSPHLDTEAFF. The CDR3 DNA reads as TGTGCCAGCAGTTTATCCTCGCCCCACCTCGACACTGAAGCTTTCTTT. The chain recombines TRBV27 with TRBJ1-1, with D unresolved. CDR3 length: 16 residues. Germline CDR1 and CDR2: MNHEY and SMNVEV (reference sequence). Between the trimmed V and J ends, which lost 0 bases and 3 bases, there was a span of 14 bases.

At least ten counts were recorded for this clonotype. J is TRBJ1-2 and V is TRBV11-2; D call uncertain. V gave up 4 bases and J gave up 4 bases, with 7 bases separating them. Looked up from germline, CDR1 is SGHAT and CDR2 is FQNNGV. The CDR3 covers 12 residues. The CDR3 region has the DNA TGTGCCAGCAGCTACGCGGGCTATGGCTACACCTTC. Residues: CASSYAGYGYTF.

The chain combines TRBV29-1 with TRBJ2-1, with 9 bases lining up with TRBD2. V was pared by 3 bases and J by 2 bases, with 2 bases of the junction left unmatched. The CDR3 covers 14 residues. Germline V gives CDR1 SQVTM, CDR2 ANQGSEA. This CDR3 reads CSVEGTSTYNEQFF. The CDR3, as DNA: TGCAGCGTTGAGGGGACTAGCACCTACAATGAGCAGTTCTTC.